This T cell receptor (beta chain) was retrieved from a study of CD8 T cells in Susac syndrome. Study results and caveats: As the study acknowledged, the number of individuals who were part of its TCR sequencing and HLA analysis was relatively small.

The sequenced target, TCR beta, came from blood CD8+ and CD4+ T cells. The CD8+ and CD4+ T cells were isolated magnetically using a negative isolation approach, whereas the TEMRA cells were enriched by FACS. In regard to this clonotype: Its antigen is still unknown.

With random hexamers, reverse transcription was performed on roughly 0.5 to 1 ug of RNA. Amplification of the TCR beta CDR3 was carried out by immunoSEQ multiplex PCR, which spanned a total of 54 Vbeta and 13 Jbeta segments. TCRdb processed the immunoSEQ multiplex PCR reads anew with MiXCR; each CDR3 protein has one entry. The sample shows about 290,000 distinct CDR3 sequences, around nine tenths of them seen only once. Trimming took off 0 bases at V and 1 base at J, with 12 bases between the two ends. From germline, CDR1 is ENHRY and CDR2 SYGVKD. The CDR3 is made up of 16 amino acids. This chain links TRBV10-3 with TRBJ1-1; TRBD1 is a possible D gene (6 bases). The sequence came from a human donor with multiple sclerosis. Specimen: CD8+ T cells from PBMCs. CDR3 sequence: CAISESGGLSNTEAFF. The CDR3 DNA reads as TGTGCCATCAGTGAGTCCGGGGGGCTATCGAACACTGAAGCTTTCTTT.